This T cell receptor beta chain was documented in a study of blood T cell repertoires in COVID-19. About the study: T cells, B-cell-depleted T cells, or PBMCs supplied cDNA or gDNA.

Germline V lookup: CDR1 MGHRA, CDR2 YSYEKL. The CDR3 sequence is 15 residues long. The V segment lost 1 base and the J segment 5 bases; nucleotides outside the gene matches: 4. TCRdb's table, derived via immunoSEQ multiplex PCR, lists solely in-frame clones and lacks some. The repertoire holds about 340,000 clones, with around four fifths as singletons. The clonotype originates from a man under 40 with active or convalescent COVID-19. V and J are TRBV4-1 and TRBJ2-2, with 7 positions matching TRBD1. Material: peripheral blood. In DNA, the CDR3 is TGCGCCAGCAGCCAAGCAGGGGGTAGGACCGGGGAGCTGTTTTTT. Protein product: CASSQAGGRTGELFF.